What follows are 22 T cell receptor beta chains derived from one specimen sequenced in a study of shared clonotypes between healthy human individuals. Repertoires were generated with immunoSEQ multiplex PCR, while TCRdb's copy carries only in-frame clones and drops some. In the table there are some 1,900,000 clones, over 85% of which are singletons. Selected positively for CCR7 and CD45RO-negative, naive CD8 cells excluded terminally differentiated effector memory CD45RA+ cells. What was sequenced was naive CD8+ T cells sorted from blood. These TCRs come from a man aged 18 to 35 in good health.

As concerns this clone: At the DNA level, this CDR3 is encoded by other sequences in the same sample as well. CDR3 amino acids: CASSYSSEKLFF. The CDR3 nucleotides are TGTGCCAGCAGTTACTCAAGTGAAAAACTGTTTTTT. The chain joins TRBV6-6 to TRBJ1-4; the D is unclear. CDR3 size: 12 residues. Germline V gene sequence: CDR1 MNHNY, CDR2 SVGAGI (reference sequence). V was shortened by 0 bases and J by 7 bases, with 3 bases between the two germline ends.

The chain employs TRBV30 and TRBJ2-7, with 8 bases identical to TRBD2. The CDR3 covers 15 residues. J was trimmed by 3 bases and V by 1 base; bases with no gene match: 8. Per the germline V gene, CDR1 is GTSNPN and CDR2 is SVGIG (reference sequence). The CDR3 bases are TGTGCCTGGAGTGGAGAGCGGGAGAAGGACTACGAGCAGTACTTC. It specifies CAWSGEREKDYEQYF. The full variable domain, with the rest looked up from reference TRBV30 and TRBJ2-7, is SQTIHQWPATLVQPVGSPLSLECTVEGTSNPNLYWYRQAAGRGLQLLFYSVGIGQISSEVPQNLSASRPQDRQFILSSKKLLLSDSGFYLCAWSGEREKDYEQYFGPGTRLTVT.

The rearrangement uses TRBV11-2 and TRBJ2-7; 10 bases map to TRBD1. With V trimmed by 5 bases and J by 2 bases, 6 bases remained unmatched. CDR3 length: 15 amino acids. Per the germline V gene, CDR1 is SGHAT and CDR2 is FQNNGV. The CDR3 loop reads CASSDRTGGAYEQYF. CDR3 nucleotides: TGTGCCAGCAGCGACAGGACAGGGGGGGCCTACGAGCAGTACTTC.

Worth noting for this clone: The sample contains more than one DNA sequence encoding this CDR3. V and J are TRBV11-2 and TRBJ2-7; D might be TRBD1 (5 bases). CDR3 length equals 13 residues. Germline V CDR1 and CDR2: SGHAT, FQNNGV. Between the trimmed V and J ends, which lost 1 base and 3 bases, there was a span of 7 bases. The CDR3 nucleotides read TGTGCCAGCAGCTTAGGCAGGGACTACGAGCAGTACTTC. It translates to CASSLGRDYEQYF.

The chain has TRBV30 and TRBJ2-1; 7 nucleotides agree with TRBD2. CDR1 GTSNPN and CDR2 SVGIG come from the germline V gene (reference sequence). CDR3 length equals 14 residues. Unmatched junction bases numbered 8, after V lost 2 bases and J lost 7 bases. The CDR3 DNA sequence: TGTGCCTGGAGTACAGAGGGAGGGCCAAATGAGCAGTTCTTC. Its protein is CAWSTEGGPNEQFF.

J is TRBJ1-6 and V is TRBV5-6, with TRBD1 identical over 9 bases. In germline, CDR1 is SGHDT, CDR2 YYEEEE. The V and J ends lost 1 base and 8 bases, in that order; junction bases with no gene match: 4. The CDR3 has 15 amino acids. CDR3 sequence (DNA): TGTGCCAGCAGCTTGAGGGGACAGGGTTATTCACCCCTCCACTTT. As protein: CASSLRGQGYSPLHF.

V is TRBV6-5 and J is TRBJ2-4, with D perhaps TRBD1 (6 bases). V shed 6 bases and J shed 8 bases, with 17 bases lying between them. Germline loops: CDR1 MNHEY, CDR2 SVGAGI. This CDR3 is 14 amino acids long. The CDR3 spells CASSLGQSRYIQYF. The CDR3, as DNA: TGTGCCAGCAGCCTTGGACAGTCGAGGTACATTCAGTACTTC.

The chain employs TRBV6-1 and TRBJ1-1, with D possibly being TRBD1 (6 bases). This CDR3 region has 12 residues. Trimming removed 10 bases at V and 5 bases at J, with 14 bases between. Germline CDR1 MNHNS, CDR2 SASEGT. The CDR3 DNA reads TGTGCCACCAGAAAGGGGGGGACTGAAGCTTTCTTT. This sequence encodes CATRKGGTEAFF.

V usage is TRBV9 and J usage is TRBJ2-1; no definite D call. Looked up from germline, CDR1 is SGDLS and CDR2 is YYNGEE. The V end was cut by 3 bases, the J end by 7 bases, with 14 bases between. The CDR3 loop spans 14 amino acids. Here the CDR3 reads CASSGPDFWNEQFF. DNA for the CDR3: TGTGCCAGCAGCGGTCCCGACTTCTGGAATGAGCAGTTCTTC.

The chain links TRBV7-6 to TRBJ2-7, with TRBD1 matching over 12 bases. Germline loops: CDR1 SGHVS, CDR2 FNYEAQ. V trimming: 5 bases; J trimming: 3 bases; junction bases outside the gene matches: 5. The CDR3 totals 15 residues. The CDR3 bases are TGTGCCAGCAGCCCCGGGACAGGGGGCATCTACGAGCAGTACTTC. It encodes CASSPGTGGIYEQYF.

This clone was seen only once. The CDR3 region has the DNA TGTGCCAGCAGTGATACGGACAGTGAGATCTACAATGAGCAGTTCTTC. Encoded protein: CASSDTDSEIYNEQFF. The J gene is TRBJ2-1, the V gene TRBV25-1; D is possibly TRBD1 (6 bases). The germline gives CDR1 MGHDK, CDR2 SYGVNS. V was shortened by 3 bases and J by 3 bases, with 15 bases between the two germline ends. CDR3 length: 16 amino acids.

This chain connects TRBV30 to TRBJ2-7; perhaps TRBD2 as D (6 bases). Trimming took off 1 base at V and 1 base at J, with 11 bases between the two ends. CDR1 is GTSNPN, CDR2 SVGIG, per germline (reference sequence). The CDR3 length is 14 residues. DNA for the CDR3: TGTGCCTGGAGTGGGTCGGGAGCATCCTACGAGCAGTACTTC. As protein: CAWSGSGASYEQYF.

This chain links TRBV5-1 with TRBJ1-2; 11 bases fit TRBD1. CDR3 length equals 15 residues. Per germline, CDR1 SGHRS and CDR2 YFSETQ. V was clipped by 4 bases and J by 5 bases; unmatched bases: 7. The CDR3 region has the DNA TGCGCCAGCAGCCCCTCGGACAGGGGGCTTTATGGCTACACCTTC. It encodes CASSPSDRGLYGYTF.

The chain employs TRBV5-8 and TRBJ2-3; maybe TRBD2 (6 bases). This CDR3 is 16 amino acids long. V was clipped by 1 base and J by 0 bases, with 12 bases between them. Germline V gene data show CDR1 as SGHTS and CDR2 as YDEGEE. CDR3 sequence (DNA): TGTGCCAGCAGCTTGCGGGAAGGGACTAGCACAGATACGCAGTATTTT. Translated: CASSLREGTSTDTQYF.

V and J are TRBV5-6 and TRBJ1-6; 10 bases align to TRBD1. The CDR3 has 16 amino acids. Losses at the gene ends were 1 base for V and 8 bases for J; bases not matched to a gene: 6. Germline V gives CDR1 SGHDT, CDR2 YYEEEE. The CDR3 DNA is TGTGCCAGCAGCTTGTCGACAGGGGGCGAGGATTCACCCCTCCACTTT. Translation gives CASSLSTGGEDSPLHF.

V gene TRBV6-5 combines with J gene TRBJ2-3; D is unclear. Looked up from germline, CDR1 is MNHEY and CDR2 is SVGAGI. The CDR3 is 13 amino acids. V was clipped by 7 bases and J by 5 bases, with 13 bases between them. The DNA for the CDR3 is TGTGCCAGCACCGACGGTTTAATAGATACGCAGTATTTT. This encodes CASTDGLIDTQYF.

Of note for this clone: This sample includes further DNA sequences coding for the same CDR3. This chain connects TRBV9 to TRBJ2-3; 10 bases fit TRBD2. Germline V gene sequence: CDR1 SGDLS, CDR2 YYNGEE. The CDR3 length is 14 residues. After removal of 4 bases from V and 3 bases from J, the junction contained 2 bases not matched to a gene. The CDR3 spells CASSPAGGTDTQYF. The CDR3 DNA sequence: TGTGCCAGCAGCCCAGCGGGAGGGACAGATACGCAGTATTTT.

A few counts support this clone. The CDR3 DNA follows: TGTGCCAGCAGCTTTCTGGGGGTTAGCTATGGCTACACCTTC. Translated: CASSFLGVSYGYTF. The chain combines TRBV7-2 with TRBJ1-2; TRBD1 is a possible D gene (5 bases). The CDR3 loop spans 14 amino acids. Trimming left V 3 bases short and J 4 bases short, with 12 bases between. CDR1 SGHTA and CDR2 FQGNSA come from the germline V gene.

The rearrangement uses TRBV14 and TRBJ2-4; unclear D gene. CDR1 is SGHDN, CDR2 FVKESK, per germline. The CDR3 length is 13 residues. Deletions cut 0 bases from V and 9 bases from J, with 9 bases between. The CDR3 protein is CASSQELLAIQYF. CDR3 nucleotide sequence: TGTGCCAGCAGCCAAGAGCTCTTGGCCATTCAGTACTTC.

V usage is TRBV7-9 and J usage is TRBJ2-1, with a weak D call TRBD1 (6 bases). CDR1 and CDR2 (germline): SEHNR, FQNEAQ (reference sequence). The CDR3 consists of 13 residues. V was cut by 6 bases and J by 8 bases, with 14 bases left in between. This CDR3 is CASREGHRDEQFF. Here the CDR3 DNA reads TGTGCCAGCAGAGAGGGACACCGGGATGAGCAGTTCTTC.

The rearrangement uses TRBV30 and TRBJ2-7, with TRBD1 as a possible D gene (6 bases). The length of the CDR3 is 13 residues. The germline V and J ends were trimmed by 5 bases and 1 base, with 12 bases remaining between them. Germline V gene data show CDR1 as GTSNPN and CDR2 as SVGIG (reference sequence). The CDR3 coding sequence is TGTGCCTGGCCCAACAGGGTATCCTACGAGCAGTACTTC. Amino acids: CAWPNRVSYEQYF.

The rearrangement links TRBV4-3 to TRBJ2-1, with D hard to call. Between the trimmed V and J ends, which lost 1 base and 0 bases, there was a span of 13 bases. In germline, CDR1 is LGHNA, CDR2 YSLEER. CDR3 size: 17 residues. This chain's CDR3 is CASSQGSAFSSYNEQFF. In DNA form, the CDR3 reads TGCGCCAGCAGCCAAGGGTCCGCCTTCAGCTCCTACAATGAGCAGTTCTTC.